This is a list of T cell receptor beta chains from one sample in a study of blood T cell repertoires in COVID-19. The data were produced by immunoSEQ multiplex PCR, yet TCRdb's version contains in-frame clones alone and is incomplete. The profile shows 97,000 or so clones, approximately 92% of them singletons. Sequencing was carried out using peripheral blood. The receptor set was obtained from a woman aged 45-65 years with COVID-19, enrolled during active disease. CDR3s include the opening cysteine and the closing phenylalanine or tryptophan. Each record gives: J gene, V gene, clone size, D gene, CDR3 DNA, CDR3 protein. D genes are given only for firm matches. Only part of the rows carry a size: once, few, many, or a class if the clone is expanded.

TRBJ1-6 TRBV15 - - TGTGCCACCAAGGGGTGGAATTCACCCCTCCACTTT CATKGWNSPLHF
TRBJ1-4 TRBV2 once - TGTGCCAGCAGTGGCCGTGGAGGAAGGTCCGAAAAACTGTTTTTT CASSGRGGRSEKLFF
TRBJ2-1 TRBV6-5 - - TGTGCCAGCAGATACCTTAGCCTGAATGAGCAGTTCTTC CASRYLSLNEQFF
TRBJ1-6 TRBV19 - TRBD1 TGTGCCAGTAGTATCTGGGGGGGGACAGGCAATTCACCCCTCCACTTT CASSIWGGTGNSPLHF
TRBJ1-3 TRBV28 - - TGTGCCAGCAGTTTCTTTAGCCGGGGAAACACCATATATTTT CASSFFSRGNTIYF
TRBJ1-6 TRBV27 - - TGTGCCAGCAGTCTTAGACAGGCTGGGGATCCCCTCCACTTT CASSLRQAGDPLHF
TRBJ2-1 TRBV27 - TRBD2 TGTGCCAGCAGTTTAGGGCTAGCGGGGACAGAACGAGAGCAGTTCTTC CASSLGLAGTEREQFF
TRBJ1-1 TRBV6-5 - - TGTGCCAGCGTTCCTCGGGTATCCATGAACACTGAAGCTTTCTTT CASVPRVSMNTEAFF
TRBJ1-5 TRBV19 - - TGTGCCAGTAGTATCGCGCATCAGCCCCAGCATTTT CASSIAHQPQHF
TRBJ1-2 TRBV5-4 - - TGTGCCAGCAGCTTGGTGGACAGCATGAGAGGCTACACCTTC CASSLVDSMRGYTF
TRBJ1-1 TRBV4-3 - - TGCGCCAGCAGCCATGGTCTTATAGCCTCGAACACTGAAGCTTTCTTT CASSHGLIASNTEAFF
TRBJ2-1 TRBV5-1 - - TGCGCCAGCAGCGGCACCGGGGGTCGAGTGGAGCAGTTCTTC CASSGTGGRVEQFF
TRBJ1-2 TRBV13 - - TGTGCCAGCAGCAGGGGGGGCCTACCTGGAGCTAACTATGGCTACACCTTC CASSRGGLPGANYGYTF
TRBJ1-2 TRBV6-2/TRBV6-3 - TRBD1 TGTGCCAGCAGTTCGGCCGGGACAGTCTATGGCTACACCTTC CASSSAGTVYGYTF
TRBJ1-2 TRBV19 - - TGTGCCAGTAGTATCTCTTTGAGGGCATCGAACTATGGCTACACCTTC CASSISLRASNYGYTF
TRBJ1-5 TRBV27 - - TGTGCCAGCAGTATTTCAGGGGCGTATAGCAATCAGCCCCAGCATTTT CASSISGAYSNQPQHF
TRBJ1-2 TRBV7-9 - - TGTGCCAGCCCTGCGCGGGGAGGTGGCTACACCTTC CASPARGGGYTF
TRBJ2-6 TRBV5-1 - - TGCGCCAGCAGCTTGGCTGGAGGGAACTCTGGGGCCAACGTCCTGACTTTC CASSLAGGNSGANVLTF
TRBJ1-5 TRBV6-1 - TRBD1 TGTGCCAGCAAGACCGACAGGGGGATTGGTCAGCCCCAGCATTTT CASKTDRGIGQPQHF
TRBJ1-4 TRBV5-1 - - TGCGCCAGCAAGGAAGAGGCGGATAATGAAAAACTGTTTTTT CASKEEADNEKLFF
TRBJ1-6 TRBV19 - - TGTGCCAGTAGTAAAGCCTCCCGAGGGGGGGGAAGCTCACCCCTCCACTTT CASSKASRGGGSSPLHF
TRBJ1-2 TRBV5-5 - TRBD1 TGTGCCAGCAGTCCGAGGGGACAGCCCGATGGCTACACCTTC CASSPRGQPDGYTF
TRBJ1-2 TRBV6-2/TRBV6-3 - TRBD1 TGTGCCAGCAGTTACGGCAGGGGGAGGCCTGGCTACACCTTC CASSYGRGRPGYTF
TRBJ1-2 TRBV9 - - TGTGCCAGCAGCCCGAGTGGGGGCTTACTGAACTATGGCTACACCTTC CASSPSGGLLNYGYTF
TRBJ2-4 TRBV19 once TRBD1 TGTGCCAGTAGTGGCACAGGGGGCCGGGCCAAAAACATTCAGTACTTC CASSGTGGRAKNIQYF
TRBJ1-5 TRBV19 - - TGTGCCAGTAGTGTCCGGGTCCACAATCAGCCCCAGCATTTT CASSVRVHNQPQHF
TRBJ1-2 TRBV24-1 - - TGTGCCACCAGTGATTCGGATGCAGGGAGGACCTATGGCTACACCTTC CATSDSDAGRTYGYTF
TRBJ1-6 TRBV13 - - TGTGCCAGCAGTGGACCAGGGAGGAATTCACCCCTCCACTTT CASSGPGRNSPLHF
TRBJ1-1 TRBV6-6 - TRBD1 TGTGCCAGCAGTTGGGGACAGGGGGTTATGTACACTGAAGCTTTCTTT CASSWGQGVMYTEAFF
TRBJ2-5 TRBV5-4 - - TGTGCCAGCAGCTCCCTGAGGGAGATCGGGGGCCAAGAGACCCAGTACTTC CASSSLREIGGQETQYF
TRBJ1-6 TRBV5-4 - - TGTGCCAGCAGCTTATCTTATCGGGCTAGCAGCGCCTATAATTCACCCCTCCACTTT CASSLSYRASSAYNSPLHF